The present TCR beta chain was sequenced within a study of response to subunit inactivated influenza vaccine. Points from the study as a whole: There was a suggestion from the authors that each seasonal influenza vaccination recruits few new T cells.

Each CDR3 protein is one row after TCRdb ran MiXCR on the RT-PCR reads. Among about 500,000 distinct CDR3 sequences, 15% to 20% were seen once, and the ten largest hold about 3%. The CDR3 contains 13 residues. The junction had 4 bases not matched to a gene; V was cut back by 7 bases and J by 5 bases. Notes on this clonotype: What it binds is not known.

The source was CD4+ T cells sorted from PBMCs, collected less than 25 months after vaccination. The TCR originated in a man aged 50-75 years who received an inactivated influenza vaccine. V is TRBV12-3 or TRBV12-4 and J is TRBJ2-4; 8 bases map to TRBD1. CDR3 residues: CASTKTGENIQYF. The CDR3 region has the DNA TGTGCCAGCACCAAGACAGGGGAAAACATTCAGTACTTC.